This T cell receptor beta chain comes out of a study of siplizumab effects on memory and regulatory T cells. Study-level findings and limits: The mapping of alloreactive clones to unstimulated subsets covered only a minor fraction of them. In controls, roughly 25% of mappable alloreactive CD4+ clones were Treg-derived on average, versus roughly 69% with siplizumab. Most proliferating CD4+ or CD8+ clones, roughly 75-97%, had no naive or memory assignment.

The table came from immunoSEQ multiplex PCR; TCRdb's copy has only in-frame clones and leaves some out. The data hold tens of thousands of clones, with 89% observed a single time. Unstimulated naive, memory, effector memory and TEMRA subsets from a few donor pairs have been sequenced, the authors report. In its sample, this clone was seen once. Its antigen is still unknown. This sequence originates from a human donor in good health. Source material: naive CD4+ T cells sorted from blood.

The CDR3: CASSLNLPNTEAFF. The CDR3 bases are TGCGCCAGCAGCTTGAATCTCCCGAACACTGAAGCTTTCTTT. This chain links TRBV5-1 with TRBJ1-1; D is unclear. V dropped 1 base and J dropped 1 base, with 8 bases sitting between them. Germline lookup yields CDR1 SGHRS and CDR2 YFSETQ. The CDR3 runs 14 residues.